Following are 31 T cell receptor beta chains from one sample sequenced in a study of CD8 T cells in ankylosing spondylitis. For these TCRs, the target antigens are not known. Study conclusions and caveats: What seemed typical of ankylosing spondylitis blood was a TCR beta motif built from about 8 highly homologous variants.

From the 5' RACE reads, TCRdb called clonotypes with MiXCR, one entry per CDR3 protein. Of fewer than 550,000 distinct CDR3 sequences listed, 5.3% are singletons. Sequences were obtained from blood, either unsorted or a sorted T cell fraction (not recorded which). Source of these receptors: a male donor with ankylosing spondylitis.

The chain couples TRBV28 to TRBJ2-1, with 8 positions matching TRBD1. There are 14 residues in the CDR3. Germline CDR1 is MDHEN and CDR2 is SYDVKM. Trimming took 6 bases from V and 8 from J; bases not matched to a gene: 9. CDR3 sequence: CASSTGTGGDEQFF. CDR3 nucleotide sequence: TGTGCCAGCAGCACCGGGACAGGTGGCGATGAGCAGTTCTTC.

There are many counts of this clonotype. The chain joins TRBV6-1 to TRBJ2-2; no clear D. V gave up 6 bases and J gave up 0 bases, with 8 bases separating them. CDR3 length: 14 residues. Germline V CDR1 and CDR2: MNHNS, SASEGT. CDR3 bases: TGTGCCAGCAGGGGTACAACGAACACCGGGGAGCTGTTTTTT. This sequence encodes CASRGTTNTGELFF.

This clonotype showed up many times. This sequence joins TRBV15 and TRBJ1-4; D is uncertain. From germline, CDR1 is LNHNV and CDR2 YYDKDF (reference sequence). Trimming stripped 1 base from V and 8 bases from J, with 8 bases between. The CDR3 covers 13 residues. The CDR3 loop reads CATSRAGWEKLFF. The CDR3 DNA is TGTGCCACCAGCAGAGCAGGATGGGAAAAACTGTTTTTT.

This clonotype has at least ten counts. V is TRBV27 and J is TRBJ1-4, with a weak D call TRBD1 (5 bases). The CDR3 runs to 15 residues. V lost 6 bases, J lost 0 bases, and 11 bases lay in between. Germline assignment: CDR1 MNHEY and CDR2 SMNVEV (reference sequence). CDR3 in DNA: TGTGCCAGCAGCCCGTGGGGCTCAACTAATGAAAAACTGTTTTTT. Amino acids: CASSPWGSTNEKLFF.

In its sample, this clonotype was seen many times. This sequence joins TRBV27 and TRBJ2-1, with TRBD2 matching over 7 bases. Unmatched junction bases numbered 9, after V lost 6 bases and J lost 1 base. Germline V gene lookup returns CDR1 MNHEY and CDR2 SMNVEV (reference sequence). CDR3 length equals 16 residues. CDR3 protein: CASSRAPGLSYNEQFF. The CDR3 DNA sequence: TGTGCCAGCAGCCGTGCTCCGGGACTATCCTACAATGAGCAGTTCTTC.

At least ten counts were recorded for this clonotype. This chain links TRBV4-2 with TRBJ1-5; no definite D call. The CDR3 sequence is 14 residues long. The V and J ends lost 6 bases and 2 bases respectively, with 11 bases between them. Germline values: CDR1 LGHNA, CDR2 YNFKEQ. DNA of the CDR3: TGTGCCAGCAGTTATCCGGGAGGCAATCAGCCCCAGCATTTT. Amino acid sequence: CASSYPGGNQPQHF.

This clonotype has ten or more counts. This chain connects TRBV6-1 to TRBJ2-3; the match to TRBD1 covers 8 bases. Germline-derived CDR1 and CDR2 are MNHNS and SASEGT. The J segment lost 5 bases and the V segment lost 3 bases, leaving 7 bases of the junction unmatched. This CDR3 comprises 15 residues. The CDR3 bases are TGTGCCAGCAGTGACGGACAGGGAGGTATAGATACGCAGTATTTT. It specifies CASSDGQGGIDTQYF.

This clonotype was observed at least ten times. The CDR3 DNA sequence: TGTGCCAGCAGCTATAGGCCCGCGGCTGGGACTGAAGCTTTCTTT. Encoded protein: CASSYRPAAGTEAFF. This chain links TRBV7-2 with TRBJ1-1; D is undetermined. The CDR3 is 15 amino acids. Trimming shortened V by 4 bases and J by 5 bases, and 17 bases separated the two germline ends. Germline V gene lookup returns CDR1 SGHTA and CDR2 FQGNSA.

This clonotype was observed many times. The chain links TRBV6-5 to TRBJ2-7, with D hard to call. This CDR3 region has 12 residues. The germline V gene has CDR1 MNHEY and CDR2 SVGAGI. Trimming stripped 5 bases from V and 6 bases from J, with 11 bases between. The CDR3 is CASSGYLREQYF. CDR3 DNA: TGTGCCAGCAGTGGCTATTTGCGCGAGCAGTACTTC.

This clonotype was recorded many times. V is TRBV6-2 or TRBV6-3 and J is TRBJ2-2; D is perhaps TRBD1 (6 bases). The CDR3 loop spans 14 amino acids. CDR1 and CDR2 from the germline V gene are MNHEY and SVGEGT. With 4 bases removed from V and 7 bases from J, the gap between germline ends came to 13 bases. CDR3: CASSLSGEIGELFF. CDR3 in DNA: TGTGCCAGCAGTTTATCAGGGGAGATCGGGGAGCTGTTTTTT.

The chain links TRBV6-2 or TRBV6-3 to TRBJ2-2; D is perhaps TRBD2 (6 bases). The CDR3 runs 15 residues. Trimming shortened V by 5 bases and J by 5 bases, and 15 bases separated the two germline ends. The germline CDR1 and CDR2 sequences are MNHEY and SVGEGT. The CDR3 nucleotides are TGTGCCAGCAGTGTAAGGGGCGCGGGGACCGGGGAGCTGTTTTTT. This translates into CASSVRGAGTGELFF.

V and J are TRBV11-1 and TRBJ2-1; 11 nucleotides agree with TRBD1. This CDR3 spans 18 amino acids. V was clipped by 5 bases and J by 2 bases; unmatched bases: 11. CDR1 SGHAT and CDR2 FQDESV come from the germline V gene (reference sequence). The CDR3 sequence: CASSARPGTGGPYNEQFF. The CDR3 DNA reads TGTGCCAGCAGCGCGAGACCTGGGACAGGGGGACCCTACAATGAGCAGTTCTTC.

This clonotype came up a few times. This chain links TRBV20-1 with TRBJ2-1, with D possibly TRBD2 on 6 matching bases. The germline V gene has CDR1 DFQATT and CDR2 SNEGSKA (reference sequence). With 5 bases removed from V and 10 bases from J, the gap between germline ends came to 18 bases. The CDR3 loop spans 13 amino acids. CDR3 bases: TGCAGTGCTCGCCGGGACTGGGGTGAAGAGCAGTTCTTC. This sequence encodes CSARRDWGEEQFF.

This clonotype was counted many times. The chain joins TRBV7-2 to TRBJ1-2, with D perhaps TRBD1 (5 bases). Germline lookup yields CDR1 SGHTA and CDR2 FQGNSA. This CDR3 spans 15 amino acids. The V end was cut by 6 bases, the J end by 0 bases, with 14 bases between. CDR3 coding DNA: TGTGCCAGCAGACAGGCGACAGCTCCTAACTATGGCTACACCTTC. Amino acid sequence: CASRQATAPNYGYTF.

This clonotype has ten or more counts. The V call is TRBV27, the J call TRBJ2-7, with a possible D match to TRBD1 (6 bases). The CDR3 sequence is 15 residues long. Germline V gene lookup returns CDR1 MNHEY and CDR2 SMNVEV (reference sequence). V lost 4 bases and J 3 bases, leaving 16 bases between the germline ends. The chain's CDR3 is CASSSDRTMIYEQYF. The CDR3 coding sequence is TGTGCCAGCAGTTCTGACAGGACCATGATCTACGAGCAGTACTTC.

Here the CDR3 DNA reads TGTGCCAGCAGGACTACAGGGGGCGAAAAGTACGAGCAGTACTTC. The encoded protein is CASRTTGGEKYEQYF. V and J are TRBV7-9 and TRBJ2-7; 9 bases align to TRBD1. The germline gives CDR1 SEHNR, CDR2 FQNEAQ (reference sequence). The CDR3 runs 15 residues. V dropped 6 bases and J dropped 4; count of bases not matched to a gene: 10.

This clonotype was recorded at least ten times. CDR3 sequence (DNA): TGTGCCAGCAGATACCTCACCTGGGATGAGCAGTTCTTC. It translates to CASRYLTWDEQFF. The genes are TRBV6-2 or TRBV6-3 and TRBJ2-1; the D is unclear. This CDR3 spans 13 amino acids. Germline V gene sequence: CDR1 MNHEY, CDR2 SVGEGT. With 6 bases removed from V and 8 bases from J, the gap between germline ends came to 14 bases.

This clonotype was observed a handful of times. V gene TRBV6-2 or TRBV6-3 combines with J gene TRBJ2-5; D gene unclear. Per germline, CDR1 MNHEY and CDR2 SVGEGT. V lost 6 bases and J 4 bases, leaving 9 bases between the germline ends. This CDR3 spans 12 amino acids. The CDR3 here is CASSQLGETQYF. The DNA of the CDR3 is TGTGCCAGCAGCCAACTTGGAGAGACCCAGTACTTC.

This clonotype was detected many times. The CDR3 coding sequence is TGTGCCAGCAGCTTAGCCTCAGTAGGCTTGGGGGAAAAACTGTTTTTT. It translates to CASSLASVGLGEKLFF. The J gene is TRBJ1-4, the V gene TRBV7-2; the D is unclear. The CDR3 contains 16 residues. Germline V gene data show CDR1 as SGHTA and CDR2 as FQGNSA. The ends were cut back, 0 bases at V and 8 bases at J, with 16 bases in the middle.

At least ten counts were recorded for this clonotype. The chain links TRBV20-1 to TRBJ2-1; 14 bases are shared with TRBD2. Per germline, CDR1 DFQATT and CDR2 SNEGSKA (reference sequence). This CDR3 spans 17 amino acids. After removal of 0 bases from V and 8 bases from J, the junction contained 9 bases not matched to a gene. The CDR3 here is CSARDPSGLAGADEQFF. The CDR3 bases are TGCAGTGCTAGAGACCCATCGGGACTAGCGGGAGCAGATGAGCAGTTCTTC.

This clonotype was counted at least ten times. The gene calls are TRBV28 and TRBJ2-7; perhaps TRBD1 as D (6 bases). Germline CDR1 MDHEN, CDR2 SYDVKM. The CDR3 is 14 amino acids. Trimming pared 1 base from V and 4 bases from J, leaving 11 bases between. CDR3 sequence (DNA): TGTGCCAGCAGTTTATATGGGGGCGGGTACGAGCAGTACTTC. Encoded protein: CASSLYGGGYEQYF.

This clonotype was seen many times. The chain joins TRBV7-9 to TRBJ2-3; the D gene could be TRBD1 or TRBD2 (6 bases each). Trimming removed 6 bases at V and 4 bases at J, with 11 bases between. Germline values: CDR1 SEHNR, CDR2 FQNEAQ (reference sequence). The CDR3 consists of 13 residues. CDR3 nucleotide sequence: TGTGCCAGCAGTAGTCGGGGGCCAGATACGCAGTATTTT. Translation gives CASSSRGPDTQYF.

In its sample, this clonotype was seen many times. The V call is TRBV6-4, the J call TRBJ1-6, with D possibly being TRBD1 (6 bases). Trimming removed 2 bases at V and 6 bases at J, with 8 bases between. The CDR3 is 14 residues long. Per germline, CDR1 MRHNA and CDR2 SNTAGT. Written as DNA, the CDR3 is TGTGCCAGCAGTGACACAGGGAGTAATTCACCCCTCCACTTT. Translation: CASSDTGSNSPLHF.

This clonotype has at least ten counts. The chain has TRBV27 and TRBJ2-7, with 10 nucleotides matching TRBD2. V lost 5 bases to trimming and J lost 3 bases; unmatched junction nucleotides: 7. The CDR3 runs to 15 residues. From germline, CDR1 is MNHEY and CDR2 SMNVEV (reference sequence). This CDR3 reads CASSPLLAGRYEQYF. The DNA of the CDR3 is TGTGCCAGCAGTCCCCTACTAGCGGGACGCTACGAGCAGTACTTC.

This clonotype was picked up many times. The chain combines TRBV7-2 with TRBJ1-3; 7 bases map to TRBD1. V shed 4 bases and J 1 base; nucleotides not matched to a gene: 1. From germline, CDR1 is SGHTA and CDR2 FQGNSA. This CDR3 spans 14 amino acids. CDR3 in DNA: TGTGCCAGCAGCTCACAGGGGTCTGGAAACACCATATATTTT. Translating gives CASSSQGSGNTIYF.

This clonotype was picked up many times. V and J are TRBV7-2 and TRBJ1-1, with D perhaps TRBD1 (5 bases). The V end was cut by 7 bases, the J end by 5 bases, with 17 bases between. The germline CDR1 and CDR2 sequences are SGHTA and FQGNSA. There are 14 residues in the CDR3. The CDR3 DNA is TGTGCCAGCACCCAAGGGAGGAGACAGACTGAAGCTTTCTTT. Protein: CASTQGRRQTEAFF.

The sample holds many counts of this clonotype. This chain connects TRBV27 to TRBJ2-3, with no clear D. The CDR3 sequence is 13 residues long. The V gene's germline CDR1 is MNHEY and CDR2 SMNVEV (reference sequence). Trimming took off 3 bases at V and 2 bases at J, with 6 bases between the two ends. The CDR3 region has the DNA TGTGCCAGCAGTTTTCAGCCCACAGATACGCAGTATTTT. Translated: CASSFQPTDTQYF.

This clonotype occurred many times. This chain joins TRBV6-5 and TRBJ2-5; tentatively, D is TRBD2 (5 bases). The CDR3 is 15 amino acids. Between the trimmed V and J ends, which lost 0 bases and 1 base, there was a span of 9 bases. Germline V gives CDR1 MNHEY, CDR2 SVGAGI. Here the CDR3 reads CASSYSGAFQETQYF. In DNA, the CDR3 is TGTGCCAGCAGTTACTCGGGAGCGTTCCAAGAGACCCAGTACTTC.

This clonotype was seen many times. V and J are TRBV15 and TRBJ2-2; D unclear. The CDR3 consists of 17 residues. Germline V gene sequence: CDR1 LNHNV, CDR2 YYDKDF (reference sequence). V lost 0 bases and J 0 bases, leaving 11 bases between the germline ends. For the CDR3, the DNA is TGTGCCACCAGCAGAGATCCCCCAGCCGCGAACACCGGGGAGCTGTTTTTT. Its protein is CATSRDPPAANTGELFF. Full variable domain (rest looked up from reference TRBV15 and TRBJ2-2): DAMVIQNPRYQVTQFGKPVTLSCSQTLNHNVMYWYQQKSSQAPKLLFHYYDKDFNNEADTPDNFQSRRPNTSFCFLDIRSPGLGDTAMYLCATSRDPPAANTGELFFGEGSRLTVL.

The table lists this clonotype with many counts. The CDR3 DNA reads as TGTGCCAGCAGTTGGAACGGCTGGTCCGAGCAGTTCTTC. Its translation: CASSWNGWSEQFF. The genes are TRBV6-5 and TRBJ2-1; no firm D call. This CDR3 has 13 amino acids. The V and J ends lost 4 bases and 10 bases respectively, with 14 bases between them. Per germline, CDR1 MNHEY and CDR2 SVGAGI.

The table lists this clonotype with a few counts. V gene TRBV11-2 combines with J gene TRBJ2-1, with 8 nucleotides matching TRBD2. This CDR3 has 17 residues. The junction had 12 bases not matched to a gene; V was cut back by 3 bases and J by 5 bases. From germline, CDR1 is SGHAT and CDR2 FQNNGV. CDR3 amino acids: CASSFTTSGSLHNEQFF. As DNA, the CDR3 is TGTGCCAGCAGCTTCACCACAAGCGGGAGTTTACACAATGAGCAGTTCTTC. Filled out from reference TRBV11-2 and TRBJ2-1, the complete variable domain reads EAGVAQSPRYKIIEKRQSVAFWCNPISGHATLYWYQQILGQGPKLLIQFQNNGVVDDSQLPKDRFSAERLKGVDSTLKIQPAKLEDSAVYLCASSFTTSGSLHNEQFFGPGTRLTVL.